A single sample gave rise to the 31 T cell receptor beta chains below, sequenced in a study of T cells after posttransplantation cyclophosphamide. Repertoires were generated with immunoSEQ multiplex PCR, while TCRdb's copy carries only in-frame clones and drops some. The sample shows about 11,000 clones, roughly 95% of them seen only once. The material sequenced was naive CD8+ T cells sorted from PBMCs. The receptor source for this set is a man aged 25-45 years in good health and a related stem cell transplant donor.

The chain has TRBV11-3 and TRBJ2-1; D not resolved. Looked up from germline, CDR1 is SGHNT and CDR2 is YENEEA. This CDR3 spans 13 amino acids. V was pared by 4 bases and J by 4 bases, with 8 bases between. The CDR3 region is CASSSPVYNEQFF. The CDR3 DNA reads TGTGCCAGCAGCTCCCCAGTTTACAATGAGCAGTTCTTC. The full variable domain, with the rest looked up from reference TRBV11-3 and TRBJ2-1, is EAGVVQSPRYKIIEKKQPVAFWCNPISGHNTLYWYLQNLGQGPELLIRYENEEAVDDSQLPKDRFSAERLKGVDSTLKIQPAELGDSAVYLCASSSPVYNEQFFGPGTRLTVL.

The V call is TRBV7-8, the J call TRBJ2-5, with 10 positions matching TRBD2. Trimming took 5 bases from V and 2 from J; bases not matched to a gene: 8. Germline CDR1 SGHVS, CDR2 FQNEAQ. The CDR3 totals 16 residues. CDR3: CASSLLAGVGQETQYF. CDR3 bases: TGTGCCAGCAGCCTTCTAGCGGGGGTGGGACAAGAGACCCAGTACTTC.

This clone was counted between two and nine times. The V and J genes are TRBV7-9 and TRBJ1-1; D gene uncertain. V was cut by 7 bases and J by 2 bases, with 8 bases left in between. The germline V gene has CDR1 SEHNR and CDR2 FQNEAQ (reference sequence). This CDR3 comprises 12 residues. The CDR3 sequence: CASMGRNTEAFF. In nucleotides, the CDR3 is TGTGCCAGCATGGGCCGTAACACTGAAGCTTTCTTT.

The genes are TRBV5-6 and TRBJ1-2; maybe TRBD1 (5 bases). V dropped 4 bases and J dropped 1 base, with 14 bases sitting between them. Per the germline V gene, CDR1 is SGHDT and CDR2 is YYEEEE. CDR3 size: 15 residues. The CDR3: CASSPTVAVNYGYTF. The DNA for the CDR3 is TGTGCCAGCAGCCCGACAGTTGCTGTTAACTATGGCTACACCTTC.

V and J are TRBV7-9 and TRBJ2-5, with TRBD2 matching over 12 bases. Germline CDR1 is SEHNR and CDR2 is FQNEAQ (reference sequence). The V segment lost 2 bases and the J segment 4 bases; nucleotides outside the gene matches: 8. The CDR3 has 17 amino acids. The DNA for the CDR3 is TGTGCCAGCAGCTTATCCGCTAGCGGGGGGGCCCGAGAGACCCAGTACTTC. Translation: CASSLSASGGARETQYF. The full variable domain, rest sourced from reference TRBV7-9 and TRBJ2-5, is DTGVSQNPRHKITKRGQNVTFRCDPISEHNRLYWYRQTLGQGPEFLTYFQNEAQLEKSRLLSDRFSAERPKGSFSTLEIQRTEQGDSAMYLCASSLSASGGARETQYFGPGTRLLVL.

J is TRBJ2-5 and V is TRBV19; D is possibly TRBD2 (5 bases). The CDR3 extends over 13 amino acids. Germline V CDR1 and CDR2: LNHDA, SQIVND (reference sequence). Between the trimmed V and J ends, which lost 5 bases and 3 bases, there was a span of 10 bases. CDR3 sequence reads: CASSLDWEETQYF. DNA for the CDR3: TGTGCCAGTAGTCTGGACTGGGAAGAGACCCAGTACTTC.

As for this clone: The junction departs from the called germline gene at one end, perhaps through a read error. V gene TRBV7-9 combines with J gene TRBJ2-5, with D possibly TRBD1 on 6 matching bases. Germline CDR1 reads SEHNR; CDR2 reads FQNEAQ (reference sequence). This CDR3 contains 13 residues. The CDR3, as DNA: TGTGCCAGCAGCTTGGGGGCCTGGGAGACCCAGCACTTC. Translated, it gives CASSLGAWETQHF.

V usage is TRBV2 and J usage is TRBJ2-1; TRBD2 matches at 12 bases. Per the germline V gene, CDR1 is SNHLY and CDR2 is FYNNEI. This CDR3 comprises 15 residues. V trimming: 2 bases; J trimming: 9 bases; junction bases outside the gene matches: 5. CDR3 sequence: CASSEWLAGGGEQFF. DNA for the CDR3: TGTGCCAGCAGTGAATGGCTAGCGGGGGGGGGTGAGCAGTTCTTC.

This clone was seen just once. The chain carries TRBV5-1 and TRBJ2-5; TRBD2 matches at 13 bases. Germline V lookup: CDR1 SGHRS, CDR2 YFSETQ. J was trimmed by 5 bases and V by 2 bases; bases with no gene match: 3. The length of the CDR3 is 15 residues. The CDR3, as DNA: TGCGCCAGCAGCTTAGGACTAGCGGGGGAGGAGACCCAGTACTTC. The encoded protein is CASSLGLAGEETQYF.

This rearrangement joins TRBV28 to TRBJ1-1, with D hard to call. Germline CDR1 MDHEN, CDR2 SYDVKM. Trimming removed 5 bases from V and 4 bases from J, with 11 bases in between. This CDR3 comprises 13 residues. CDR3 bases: TGTGCCAGCAGTATGGTTGCTAGCACTGAAGCTTTCTTT. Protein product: CASSMVASTEAFF.

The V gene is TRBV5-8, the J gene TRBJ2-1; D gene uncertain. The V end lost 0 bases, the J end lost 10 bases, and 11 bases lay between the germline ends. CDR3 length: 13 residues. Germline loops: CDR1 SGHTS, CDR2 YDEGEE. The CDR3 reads CASSLAPGIEQFF. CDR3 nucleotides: TGTGCCAGCAGCTTGGCCCCCGGTATAGAGCAGTTCTTC.

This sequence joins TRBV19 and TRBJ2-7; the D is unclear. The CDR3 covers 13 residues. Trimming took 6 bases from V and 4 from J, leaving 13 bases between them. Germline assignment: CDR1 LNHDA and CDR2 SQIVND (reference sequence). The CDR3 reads CASSLTIVYEQYF. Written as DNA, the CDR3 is TGTGCCAGTAGCCTTACTATTGTTTACGAGCAGTACTTC. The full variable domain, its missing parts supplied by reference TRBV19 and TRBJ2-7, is DGGITQSPKYLFRKEGQNVTLSCEQNLNHDAMYWYRQDPGQGLRLIYYSQIVNDFQKGDIAEGYSVSREKKESFPLTVTSAQKNPTAFYLCASSLTIVYEQYFGPGTRLTVT.

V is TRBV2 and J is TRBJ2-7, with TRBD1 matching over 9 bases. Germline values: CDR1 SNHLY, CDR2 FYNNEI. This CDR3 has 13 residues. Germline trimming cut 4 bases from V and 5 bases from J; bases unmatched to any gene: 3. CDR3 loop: CASSATGGNEQYF. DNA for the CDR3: TGTGCCAGCAGTGCGACAGGGGGTAACGAGCAGTACTTC. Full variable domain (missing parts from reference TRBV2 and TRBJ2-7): EPEVTQTPSHQVTQMGQEVILRCVPISNHLYFYWYRQILGQKVEFLVSFYNNEISEKSEIFDDQFSVERPDGSNFTLKIRSTKLEDSAMYFCASSATGGNEQYFGPGTRLTVT.

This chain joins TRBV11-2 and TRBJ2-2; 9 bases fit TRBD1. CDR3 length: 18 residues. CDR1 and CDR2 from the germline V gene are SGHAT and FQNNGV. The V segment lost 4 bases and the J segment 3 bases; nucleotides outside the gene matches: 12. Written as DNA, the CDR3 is TGTGCCAGCAGCTCACACCCGTTGACAGGGGGGGACACCGGGGAGCTGTTTTTT. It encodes CASSSHPLTGGDTGELFF.

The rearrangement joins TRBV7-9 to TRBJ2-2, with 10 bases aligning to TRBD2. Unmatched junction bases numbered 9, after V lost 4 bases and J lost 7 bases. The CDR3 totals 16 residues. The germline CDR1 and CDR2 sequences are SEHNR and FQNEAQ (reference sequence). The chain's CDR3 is CASSSISGGALGELFF. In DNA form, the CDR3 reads TGTGCCAGCAGCTCGATAAGCGGGGGGGCCCTCGGGGAGCTGTTTTTT.

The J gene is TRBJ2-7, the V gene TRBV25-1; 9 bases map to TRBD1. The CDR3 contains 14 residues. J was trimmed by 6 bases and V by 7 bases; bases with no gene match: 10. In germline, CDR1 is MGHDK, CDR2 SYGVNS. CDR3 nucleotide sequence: TGTGCCAGCAACCCGGGACAGGGCCCATCCGAGCAGTACTTC. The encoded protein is CASNPGQGPSEQYF.

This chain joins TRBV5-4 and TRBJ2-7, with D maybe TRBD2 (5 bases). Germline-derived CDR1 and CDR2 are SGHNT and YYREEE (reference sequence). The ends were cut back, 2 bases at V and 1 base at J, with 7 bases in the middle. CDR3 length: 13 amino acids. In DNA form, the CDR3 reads TGTGCCAGCAGCTTCCGGGATTCCTACGAGCAGTACTTC. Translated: CASSFRDSYEQYF.

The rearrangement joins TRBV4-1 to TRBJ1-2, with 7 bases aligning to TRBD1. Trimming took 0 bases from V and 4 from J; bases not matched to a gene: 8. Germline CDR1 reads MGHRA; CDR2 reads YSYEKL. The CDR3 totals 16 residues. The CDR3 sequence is CASSQDLTGAAYGYTF. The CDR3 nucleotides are TGCGCCAGCAGCCAAGATCTTACAGGGGCGGCCTATGGCTACACCTTC.

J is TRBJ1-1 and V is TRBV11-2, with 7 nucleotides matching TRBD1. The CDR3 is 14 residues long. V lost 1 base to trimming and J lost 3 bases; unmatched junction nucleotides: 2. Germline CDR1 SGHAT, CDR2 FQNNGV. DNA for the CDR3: TGTGCCAGCAGCTTAGGAGGGGGCGACACTGAAGCTTTCTTT. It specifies CASSLGGGDTEAFF.

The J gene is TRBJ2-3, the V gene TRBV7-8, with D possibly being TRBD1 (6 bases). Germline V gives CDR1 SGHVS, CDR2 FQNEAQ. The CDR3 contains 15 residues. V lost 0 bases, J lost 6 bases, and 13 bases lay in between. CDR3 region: CASSLAKGTLDTQYF. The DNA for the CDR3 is TGTGCCAGCAGCTTAGCGAAAGGGACATTGGATACGCAGTATTTT.

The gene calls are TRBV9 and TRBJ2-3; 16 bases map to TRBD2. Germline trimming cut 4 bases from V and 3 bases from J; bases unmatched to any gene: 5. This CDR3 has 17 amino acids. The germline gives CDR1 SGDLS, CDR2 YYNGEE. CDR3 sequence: CASSPGLAGGLTDTQYF. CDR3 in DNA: TGTGCCAGCAGCCCGGGACTAGCGGGGGGGTTGACAGATACGCAGTATTTT.

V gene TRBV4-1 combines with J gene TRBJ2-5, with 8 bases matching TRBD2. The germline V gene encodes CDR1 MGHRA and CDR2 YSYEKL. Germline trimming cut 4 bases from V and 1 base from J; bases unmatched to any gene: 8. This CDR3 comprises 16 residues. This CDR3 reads CASSPFPGTSQETQYF. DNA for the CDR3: TGCGCCAGCAGCCCCTTTCCCGGGACTAGCCAAGAGACCCAGTACTTC.

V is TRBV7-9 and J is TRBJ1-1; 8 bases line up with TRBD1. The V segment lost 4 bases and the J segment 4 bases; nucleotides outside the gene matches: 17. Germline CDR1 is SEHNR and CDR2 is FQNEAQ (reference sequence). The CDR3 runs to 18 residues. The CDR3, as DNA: TGTGCCAGCAGCTCTACTACCCGGGGCAGGGGGCAAGGCACTGAAGCTTTCTTT. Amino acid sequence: CASSSTTRGRGQGTEAFF.

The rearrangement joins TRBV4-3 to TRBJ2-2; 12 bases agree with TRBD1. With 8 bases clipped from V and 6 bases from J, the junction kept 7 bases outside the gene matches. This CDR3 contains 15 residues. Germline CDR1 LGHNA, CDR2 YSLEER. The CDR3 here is CASGDRDRGPGELFF. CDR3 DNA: TGCGCCAGCGGGGACCGGGACAGGGGGCCCGGGGAGCTGTTTTTT.

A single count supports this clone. The CDR3: CATSSTSGGRGEQFF. For the CDR3, the DNA is TGTGCCACCAGCAGCACTAGCGGGGGGCGAGGTGAGCAGTTCTTC. The rearrangement uses TRBV15 and TRBJ2-1; 12 nucleotides line up with TRBD2. With V trimmed by 3 bases and J by 9 bases, 6 bases remained unmatched. The CDR3 sequence is 15 residues long. Looked up from germline, CDR1 is LNHNV and CDR2 is YYDKDF (reference sequence).

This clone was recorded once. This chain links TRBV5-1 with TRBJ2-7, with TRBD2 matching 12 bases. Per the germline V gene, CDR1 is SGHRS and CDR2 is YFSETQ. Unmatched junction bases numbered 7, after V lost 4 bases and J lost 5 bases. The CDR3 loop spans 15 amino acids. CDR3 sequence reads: CASSVGTSGRDEQYF. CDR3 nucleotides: TGCGCCAGCAGCGTCGGGACTAGCGGGCGCGACGAGCAGTACTTC.

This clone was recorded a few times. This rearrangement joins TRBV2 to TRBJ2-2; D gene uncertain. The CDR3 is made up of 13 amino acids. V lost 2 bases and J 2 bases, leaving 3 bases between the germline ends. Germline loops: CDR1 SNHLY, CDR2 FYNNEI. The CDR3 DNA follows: TGTGCCAGCAGTGAACCAAACACCGGGGAGCTGTTTTTT. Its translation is CASSEPNTGELFF.

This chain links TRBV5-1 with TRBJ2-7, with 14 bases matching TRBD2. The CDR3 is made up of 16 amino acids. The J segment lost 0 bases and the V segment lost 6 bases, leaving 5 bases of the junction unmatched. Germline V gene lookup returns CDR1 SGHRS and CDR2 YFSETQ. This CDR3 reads CASTLTSGGGSYEQYF. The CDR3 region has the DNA TGCGCCAGCACCCTGACTAGCGGGGGGGGCTCCTACGAGCAGTACTTC.

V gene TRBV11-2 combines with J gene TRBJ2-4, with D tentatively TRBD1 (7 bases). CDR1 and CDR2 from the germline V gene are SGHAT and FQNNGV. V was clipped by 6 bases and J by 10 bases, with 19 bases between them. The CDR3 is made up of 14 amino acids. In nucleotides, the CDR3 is TGTGCCAGCAGGCTGAGGGACAGCAGCGGGATTCAGTACTTC. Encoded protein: CASRLRDSSGIQYF. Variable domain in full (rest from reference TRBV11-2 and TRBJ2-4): EAGVAQSPRYKIIEKRQSVAFWCNPISGHATLYWYQQILGQGPKLLIQFQNNGVVDDSQLPKDRFSAERLKGVDSTLKIQPAKLEDSAVYLCASRLRDSSGIQYFGAGTRLSVL.

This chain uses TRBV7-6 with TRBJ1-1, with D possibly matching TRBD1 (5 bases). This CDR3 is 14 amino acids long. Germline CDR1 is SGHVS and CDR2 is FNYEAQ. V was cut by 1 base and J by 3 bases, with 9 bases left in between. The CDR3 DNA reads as TGTGCCAGCAGCTTAGAAGGGGCGGACACTGAAGCTTTCTTT. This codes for CASSLEGADTEAFF.

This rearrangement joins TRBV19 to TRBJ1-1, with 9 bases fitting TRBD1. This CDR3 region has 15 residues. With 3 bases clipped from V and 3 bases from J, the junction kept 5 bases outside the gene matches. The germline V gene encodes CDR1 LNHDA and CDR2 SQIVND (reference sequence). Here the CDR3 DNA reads TGTGCCAGTAGTATCGGGACAGGGTATTACACTGAAGCTTTCTTT. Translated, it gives CASSIGTGYYTEAFF. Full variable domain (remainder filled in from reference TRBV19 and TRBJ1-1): DGGITQSPKYLFRKEGQNVTLSCEQNLNHDAMYWYRQDPGQGLRLIYYSQIVNDFQKGDIAEGYSVSREKKESFPLTVTSAQKNPTAFYLCASSIGTGYYTEAFFGQGTRLTVV.